The TCR beta chain under discussion was sequenced for a study of vaccination effects on CD4 cells after COVID-19. Prior to sequencing, the ViraFEST assay stimulated PBMC with viral peptide pools, which expanded the antigen-specific CD4+ T cells. When more than 9 days of culture had elapsed, CD4+ T cells were isolated. Every participant took two doses of the BNT162b2 or mRNA-1273 vaccine. About 2 million PBMC were seeded per well and grown in the presence of about 9.6 IU/ml IL-2 and 9.5 to 10 ug/ml peptides. To note about this clone: The antigen is undetermined.

Using immunoSEQ multiplex PCR, the repertoire was profiled, and TCRdb retains in-frame clones only, with some absent. The table has about 16,000 clones, roughly 68% seen once. In germline, CDR1 is SGHTA, CDR2 FQGNSA. This CDR3 has 14 residues. Trimming left V 2 bases short and J 2 bases short, with 10 bases between. The chain links TRBV7-2 to TRBJ2-7; no definite D call. The sample here was CD4+ T cells from PBMCs cultured with SARS-CoV-2 spike peptides, taken after COVID-19 vaccination. The sequence was collected from a human donor who received a COVID-19 vaccine. In DNA form, the CDR3 reads TGTGCCAGCAGCTTAATATACGGAGCCTACGAGCAGTACTTC. As protein: CASSLIYGAYEQYF.